What follows is one T cell receptor (beta chain) and its context. Its target is not known. This entry belongs to a study of immune cell composition in non-small cell lung cancer. Study outcomes and limitations: Tumour TCR-beta clonality was not significantly tied to smoking pack-years. Clones >0.5% enriched in tumour were rarer in adenocarcinoma (around 35%) than squamous (approximately 80%).

The CDR3 has 15 residues. V dropped 3 bases and J dropped 6; count of bases not matched to a gene: 10. Germline-derived CDR1 and CDR2 are LNHDA and SQIVND (reference sequence). The table came from immunoSEQ multiplex PCR; TCRdb's copy has only in-frame clones and leaves some out. The table includes around 1,900 clones, around 86% detected once. Normal lung sampling was at least 3 cm from the tumour, as distant as possible. J is TRBJ2-7 and V is TRBV19, with 8 positions matching TRBD2. Sequenced sample: non-adjacent lung tissue. The clonotype originates from a human donor with non-small cell lung cancer. The chain's CDR3 is CASSILAGGGFEQYF. In DNA form, the CDR3 reads TGTGCCAGTAGTATTCTTGCGGGAGGTGGGTTCGAGCAGTACTTC.